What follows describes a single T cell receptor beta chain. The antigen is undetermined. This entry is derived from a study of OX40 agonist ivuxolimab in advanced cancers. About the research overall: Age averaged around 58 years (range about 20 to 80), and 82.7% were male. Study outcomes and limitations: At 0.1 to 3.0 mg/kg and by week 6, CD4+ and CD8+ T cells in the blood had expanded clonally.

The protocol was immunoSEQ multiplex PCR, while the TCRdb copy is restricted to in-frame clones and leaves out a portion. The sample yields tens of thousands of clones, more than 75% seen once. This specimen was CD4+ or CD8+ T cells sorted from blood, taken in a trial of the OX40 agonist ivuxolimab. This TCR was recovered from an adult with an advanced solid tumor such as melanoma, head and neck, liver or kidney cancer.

CDR3 nucleotide sequence: TGTGCCAGCTCACCTTCCGACAGGGGGCAGAACGGGGAGCTGTTTTTT. Translated, it gives CASSPSDRGQNGELFF. The chain is built from TRBV18 and TRBJ2-2; 10 nucleotides match TRBD1. There are 16 residues in the CDR3. The germline V gene encodes CDR1 KGHSH and CDR2 LQKENI. J gave up 7 bases and V 3 bases, and 8 bases lay outside the gene matches.